These 29 T cell receptor beta chains share one sample of origin, sequenced in a study of blood T cell repertoires in COVID-19. The assay was immunoSEQ multiplex PCR, and TCRdb's table has in-frame clones only and misses some. The sample carries roughly 120,000 clones, roughly 75% recorded once. Source material: peripheral blood. The receptors originated from a human donor in a cohort sampled during active or convalescent COVID-19.

This clone came up a few times. The chain employs TRBV18 and TRBJ2-5, with D perhaps matching TRBD1 (6 bases). The CDR3 extends over 15 amino acids. Deletions cut 3 bases from V and 9 bases from J, with 20 bases between. Germline CDR1 is KGHSH and CDR2 is LQKENI. The CDR3 spells CASSPEVGQGKSQYF. CDR3 DNA: TGTGCCAGCTCACCGGAGGTGGGGCAGGGGAAGTCCCAGTACTTC. The full variable domain, its missing parts supplied by reference TRBV18 and TRBJ2-5, is NAGVMQNPRHLVRRRGQEARLRCSPMKGHSHVYWYRQLPEEGLKFMVYLQKENIIDESGMPKERFSAEFPKEGPSILRIQQVVRGDSAAYFCASSPEVGQGKSQYFGPGTRLLVL.

The rearrangement joins TRBV19 to TRBJ2-6; tentative D call: TRBD1 (6 bases). Between the trimmed V and J ends, which lost 5 bases and 0 bases, there was a span of 23 bases. This CDR3 spans 20 amino acids. Per the germline V gene, CDR1 is LNHDA and CDR2 is SQIVND (reference sequence). The CDR3 region is CASSSYKPGHMTSGANVLTF. DNA of the CDR3: TGTGCCAGTAGTTCTTATAAACCGGGACACATGACCTCTGGGGCCAACGTCCTGACTTTC.

The chain recombines TRBV4-1 with TRBJ1-5; tentative D call: TRBD1 (6 bases). Germline V CDR1 and CDR2: MGHRA, YSYEKL. The CDR3 is made up of 17 amino acids. With 3 bases removed from V and 0 bases from J, the gap between germline ends came to 15 bases. CDR3 loop: CASSQTAQGNSNQPQHF. The CDR3 region has the DNA TGCGCCAGCAGCCAGACTGCACAGGGTAATAGCAATCAGCCCCAGCATTTT.

The chain recombines TRBV6-1 with TRBJ2-7, with TRBD2 matching 7 bases. The CDR3 is 15 amino acids. Germline values: CDR1 MNHNS, CDR2 SASEGT. The ends lost 3 bases at V and 6 bases at J; junction bases unmatched: 11. CDR3 loop: CASSDQAAGAGEQYF. CDR3 bases: TGTGCCAGCAGTGACCAGGCTGCGGGAGCGGGCGAGCAGTACTTC.

The chain combines TRBV5-1 with TRBJ2-1, with TRBD2 as a possible D gene (5 bases). Trimming pared 0 bases from V and 0 bases from J, leaving 7 bases between. The germline CDR1 and CDR2 sequences are SGHRS and YFSETQ. The CDR3 totals 15 residues. The CDR3: CASSLVGGSYNEQFF. In DNA, the CDR3 is TGCGCCAGCAGCTTGGTAGGAGGCTCCTACAATGAGCAGTTCTTC. The full variable domain, in which reference TRBV5-1 and TRBJ2-1 provide the parts outside the CDR3, is KAGVTQTPRYLIKTRGQQVTLSCSPISGHRSVSWYQQTPGQGLQFLFEYFSETQRNKGNFPGRFSGRQFSNSRSEMNVSTLELGDSALYLCASSLVGGSYNEQFFGPGTRLTVL.

This chain connects TRBV27 to TRBJ2-3; 12 bases agree with TRBD2. V was clipped by 4 bases and J by 4 bases; unmatched bases: 3. CDR1 and CDR2 from the germline V gene are MNHEY and SMNVEV (reference sequence). The CDR3 covers 15 residues. The CDR3 DNA reads as TGTGCCAGCAGTTGGACTAGCGGGAACCCAGATACGCAGTATTTT. This translates into CASSWTSGNPDTQYF.

The chain employs TRBV7-9 and TRBJ2-1; 12 positions match TRBD2. The CDR3 runs to 14 residues. Trimming at V came to 6 bases and at J to 7 bases, leaving 4 bases not matched to a gene. Per the germline V gene, CDR1 is SEHNR and CDR2 is FQNEAQ (reference sequence). Here the CDR3 DNA reads TGTGCCAGCAGATGGGGGACTAGCGGGAATGAGCAGTTCTTC. This encodes CASRWGTSGNEQFF.

This clone was observed a few times. The J gene is TRBJ1-6, the V gene TRBV6-1; D is unresolved. In germline, CDR1 is MNHNS, CDR2 SASEGT. This CDR3 spans 14 amino acids. The V end lost 2 bases, the J end lost 7 bases, and 9 bases lay between the germline ends. The CDR3 reads CASSERHRNSPLHF. In nucleotides, the CDR3 is TGTGCCAGCAGTGAACGACACCGAAATTCACCCCTCCACTTT.

The gene calls are TRBV5-1 and TRBJ1-2; 8 bases align to TRBD1. This CDR3 has 15 amino acids. The germline CDR1 and CDR2 sequences are SGHRS and YFSETQ. J gave up 2 bases and V 0 bases, and 3 bases lay outside the gene matches. CDR3 loop: CASSLDAGGNYGYTF. The CDR3 region has the DNA TGCGCCAGCAGCTTGGACGCAGGGGGCAACTATGGCTACACCTTC.

The chain carries TRBV30 and TRBJ1-6; 7 nucleotides match TRBD1. The CDR3 contains 17 residues. The V segment lost 0 bases and the J segment 7 bases; nucleotides outside the gene matches: 12. Germline CDR1 and CDR2: GTSNPN and SVGIG (reference sequence). The CDR3 DNA follows: TGTGCCTGGAGTGTAGATTCCGGGAGGGGGCGGAATTCACCCCTCCACTTT. Translating it yields CAWSVDSGRGRNSPLHF.

This clone was observed a single time. The gene calls are TRBV10-3 and TRBJ1-1; a weak D match, TRBD1 (5 bases). This CDR3 spans 16 amino acids. CDR1 and CDR2 (germline): ENHRY, SYGVKD. V was pared by 0 bases and J by 5 bases, with 16 bases between. This chain's CDR3 is CAISESFLSDKTEAFF. The CDR3, as DNA: TGTGCCATCAGTGAGTCGTTCCTCTCGGACAAAACTGAAGCTTTCTTT.

The chain links TRBV4-3 to TRBJ2-1; 11 bases agree with TRBD2. Germline-derived CDR1 and CDR2 are LGHNA and YSLEER. The CDR3 spans 20 residues. Trimming removed 0 bases from V and 5 bases from J; junction bases left unmatched: 15. CDR3 in DNA: TGCGCCAGCAGCCAAGAAGGTGGACTAGCGGGTGGGTTATCTAACAATGAGCAGTTCTTC. It codes for CASSQEGGLAGGLSNNEQFF.

This clone was seen more than once but under ten times. This chain links TRBV19 with TRBJ1-6; 8 positions match TRBD1. Unmatched junction bases numbered 5, after V lost 3 bases and J lost 7 bases. This CDR3 has 15 residues. In germline, CDR1 is LNHDA, CDR2 SQIVND (reference sequence). CDR3 loop: CASSIQGATNSPLHF. In nucleotides, the CDR3 is TGTGCCAGTAGTATCCAGGGGGCGACAAATTCACCCCTCCACTTT.

The chain combines TRBV11-3 with TRBJ2-1, with 7 bases lining up with TRBD2. Per the germline V gene, CDR1 is SGHNT and CDR2 is YENEEA. V shed 4 bases and J 4 bases; nucleotides not matched to a gene: 10. The CDR3 sequence is 16 residues long. The CDR3 sequence is CASSSDYGGGYNEQFF. As DNA, the CDR3 is TGTGCCAGCAGCTCCGACTATGGCGGGGGATACAATGAGCAGTTCTTC.

The rearrangement joins TRBV2 to TRBJ2-3, with TRBD2 matching over 8 bases. The CDR3 covers 16 residues. The germline V gene has CDR1 SNHLY and CDR2 FYNNEI. V lost 10 bases to trimming and J lost 4 bases; unmatched junction nucleotides: 16. CDR3 nucleotides: TGTGCCACCGGAGCCCCCGCGGGGGGCCGTCCAGATACGCAGTATTTT. Protein sequence: CATGAPAGGRPDTQYF.

V usage is TRBV19 and J usage is TRBJ1-4, with 7 bases matching TRBD1. Germline CDR1 is LNHDA and CDR2 is SQIVND (reference sequence). Trimming at V came to 6 bases and at J to 6 bases, leaving 7 bases not matched to a gene. The CDR3 is 14 residues long. The CDR3 sequence is CASRKGGVDEKLFF. As DNA, the CDR3 is TGTGCCAGTAGGAAAGGGGGCGTGGATGAAAAACTGTTTTTT.

The chain carries TRBV3-1 (or the pseudogene TRBV3-2) and TRBJ2-1; tentative D call: TRBD2 (5 bases). Between the trimmed V and J ends, which lost 0 bases and 6 bases, there was a span of 12 bases. This CDR3 contains 15 residues. Germline values: CDR1 LGHDT, CDR2 YNNKEL (reference sequence). The CDR3 spells CASSQDVGVGNEQFF. For the CDR3, the DNA is TGTGCCAGCAGCCAAGATGTGGGAGTGGGCAATGAGCAGTTCTTC.

This rearrangement joins TRBV4-2 to TRBJ1-1, with a possible D match to TRBD1 (5 bases). From germline, CDR1 is LGHNA and CDR2 YNFKEQ. This CDR3 region has 14 residues. V was cut by 0 bases and J by 1 base, with 6 bases left in between. As DNA, the CDR3 is TGTGCCAGCAGCCAAGAGGGGGGGAACACTGAAGCTTTCTTT. The encoded protein is CASSQEGGNTEAFF.

The rearrangement uses TRBV11-1 and TRBJ1-5; D is possibly TRBD1 (5 bases). Trimming took 4 bases from V and 5 from J, leaving 15 bases between them. This CDR3 has 15 residues. CDR1 and CDR2 (germline): SGHAT, FQDESV (reference sequence). The chain's CDR3 is CASSYGGTSYQPQHF. CDR3 DNA sequence: TGTGCCAGCAGCTATGGCGGGACGTCTTATCAGCCCCAGCATTTT.

CDR3 residues: CASSLKGGRAFDNEQFF. The CDR3 DNA is TGCGCCAGCAGCTTAAAAGGCGGGAGGGCCTTTGACAATGAGCAGTTCTTC. The chain employs TRBV5-1 and TRBJ2-1; 9 nucleotides line up with TRBD2. The CDR3 runs 17 residues. Germline V gives CDR1 SGHRS, CDR2 YFSETQ. The V and J ends lost 2 bases and 5 bases, in that order; junction bases with no gene match: 11.

This chain uses TRBV7-9 with TRBJ2-7; 10 positions match TRBD2. The CDR3 has 14 amino acids. V lost 8 bases, J lost 3 bases, and 7 bases stayed unmatched. CDR1 and CDR2 (germline): SEHNR, FQNEAQ (reference sequence). The CDR3 DNA reads TGTGCCAGCCGCGATGGACTAGCGGACTACGAGCAGTACTTC. Amino acid sequence: CASRDGLADYEQYF.

The rearrangement links TRBV3-1 (or the pseudogene TRBV3-2) to TRBJ2-7, with D possibly being TRBD1 (5 bases). The V and J ends lost 10 bases and 0 bases respectively, with 13 bases between them. Germline V gene sequence: CDR1 LGHDT, CDR2 YNNKEL (reference sequence). This CDR3 is built from 13 residues. This chain's CDR3 is CATTTANSYEQYF. The CDR3 nucleotides are TGTGCCACCACGACAGCGAACTCCTACGAGCAGTACTTC.

This chain links TRBV7-6 with TRBJ2-7; 9 positions match TRBD2. Trimming cost V 3 bases and J 4 bases; bases outside gene matches: 13. Per the germline V gene, CDR1 is SGHVS and CDR2 is FNYEAQ. This CDR3 is built from 17 residues. CDR3 residues: CASSFIVAGVSRYEQYF. The CDR3 region has the DNA TGTGCCAGCAGCTTTATCGTAGCGGGAGTAAGCCGGTACGAGCAGTACTTC.

This clone was counted only a few times. The chain links TRBV20-1 to TRBJ1-6; D gene unclear. V lost 3 bases and J 3 bases, leaving 9 bases between the germline ends. Germline V gene sequence: CDR1 DFQATT, CDR2 SNEGSKA (reference sequence). The CDR3 sequence is 14 residues long. The chain's CDR3 is CSASTVDYNSPLHF. CDR3 in DNA: TGCAGTGCTAGTACAGTAGACTATAATTCACCCCTCCACTTT.

This chain joins TRBV7-8 and TRBJ2-1; 9 bases align to TRBD2. J was trimmed by 9 bases and V by 2 bases; bases with no gene match: 14. Germline CDR1 reads SGHVS; CDR2 reads FQNEAQ. The CDR3 loop spans 17 amino acids. Here the CDR3 reads CASSLILGTSLGGEQFF. For the CDR3, the DNA is TGTGCCAGCAGCTTAATTCTAGGGACTAGCCTCGGTGGTGAGCAGTTCTTC.

This chain links TRBV6-4 with TRBJ1-6, with a possible D match to TRBD1 (5 bases). Trimming shortened V by 6 bases and J by 7 bases, and 13 bases separated the two germline ends. There are 14 residues in the CDR3. CDR1 and CDR2 from the germline V gene are MRHNA and SNTAGT. Here the CDR3 DNA reads TGTGCCAGCAGAAGGGACTATGGAAATTCACCCCTCCACTTT. It is translated as CASRRDYGNSPLHF.

This sequence joins TRBV7-3 and TRBJ1-2; possible D gene TRBD1, 6 bases. With 3 bases removed from V and 7 bases from J, the gap between germline ends came to 12 bases. The germline gives CDR1 SGHTA, CDR2 FQGTGA. The CDR3 is 13 residues long. CDR3 nucleotide sequence: TGTGCCAGCAGCTTGACGGGGGGCTCTGGCTACACCTTC. Translated, it gives CASSLTGGSGYTF.

The chain recombines TRBV28 with TRBJ1-3; 9 bases match TRBD1. This CDR3 is 15 amino acids long. The V gene's germline CDR1 is MDHEN and CDR2 SYDVKM. V shed 5 bases and J 1 base; nucleotides not matched to a gene: 3. The CDR3 nucleotides read TGTGCCAGCAGTGGGGGGACAGGGTCTGGAAACACCATATATTTT. It is translated as CASSGGTGSGNTIYF.

The chain carries TRBV6-2 or TRBV6-3 and TRBJ2-1, with 8 nucleotides matching TRBD2. Trimming removed 4 bases from V and 8 bases from J; junction bases left unmatched: 7. The CDR3 has 14 residues. Looked up from germline, CDR1 is MNHEY and CDR2 is SVGEGT. The CDR3 DNA sequence: TGTGCCAGCAGTTCGGGGGGGGCCATATATGAGCAGTTCTTC. Residues: CASSSGGAIYEQFF.